Each of the 23 T cell receptor beta chains below was sequenced from the same sample in a study of cytomegalovirus exposure and HLA in healthy donors. The assay was immunoSEQ multiplex PCR, and TCRdb's table has in-frame clones only and misses some. Of fewer than 400,000 clones in the sample, 86% were seen once. The source material was PBMCs. The receptors come from a woman under 30 in good health and CMV-seronegative.

In its sample, this clone was seen once. V usage is TRBV5-4 and J usage is TRBJ2-5; D possibly corresponds to TRBD1 (5 bases). Germline V gene data show CDR1 as SGHNT and CDR2 as YYREEE (reference sequence). V was trimmed by 4 bases and J by 4 bases, leaving 17 bases between them. The CDR3 is 15 amino acids. DNA for the CDR3: TGTGCCAGCAGCCCCCCTGGGGCGCCCCGAGAGACCCAGTACTTC. This sequence encodes CASSPPGAPRETQYF.

The chain couples TRBV5-1 to TRBJ2-2, with a weak D call TRBD1 (6 bases). Germline loops: CDR1 SGHRS, CDR2 YFSETQ. The V gene lost 3 bases and the J gene lost 3 bases, with 9 bases spanning the gap. This CDR3 contains 14 residues. CDR3 sequence reads: CASSSRGDTGELFF. As DNA, the CDR3 is TGCGCCAGCAGCTCCAGGGGAGACACCGGGGAGCTGTTTTTT.

The V call is TRBV18, the J call TRBJ1-1; tentative D call: TRBD1 (6 bases). Germline CDR1 is KGHSH and CDR2 is LQKENI. This CDR3 is 14 amino acids long. Between the trimmed V and J ends, which lost 6 bases and 7 bases, there was a span of 18 bases. CDR3 loop: CASSPDTGNDEAFF. The CDR3 DNA follows: TGTGCCAGCTCCCCTGACACAGGGAATGATGAAGCTTTCTTT.

This clone was picked up a small number of times. The rearrangement joins TRBV28 to TRBJ2-1, with TRBD1 identical over 7 bases. The CDR3 covers 14 residues. Trimming at V came to 6 bases and at J to 4 bases, leaving 6 bases not matched to a gene. Looked up from germline, CDR1 is MDHEN and CDR2 is SYDVKM. For the CDR3, the DNA is TGTGCCAGCAGACCGGGACAGCGATACAATGAGCAGTTCTTC. Encoded protein: CASRPGQRYNEQFF.

V is TRBV28 and J is TRBJ1-5, with unresolved D. Trimming took 8 bases from V and 1 from J, leaving 6 bases between them. Germline CDR1 MDHEN, CDR2 SYDVKM. The CDR3 has 12 amino acids. DNA of the CDR3: TGTGCCAGCTCTCGGAGCAATCAGCCCCAGCATTTT. Translating gives CASSRSNQPQHF.

A word on this clone: A read error may account for a junction end that differs from germline. This sequence joins TRBV7-7 and TRBJ2-5; D perhaps matches TRBD2 (6 bases). Germline values: CDR1 SSHAT, CDR2 FNYEAQ (reference sequence). The length of the CDR3 is 14 residues. The CDR3 here is CASSLNRGQETQYF. The CDR3 DNA reads TGTGCTAGCAGCCTAAACCGGGGGCAAGAGACCCAGTACTTC.

The rearrangement joins TRBV28 to TRBJ2-1; the match to TRBD1 covers 8 bases. Unmatched junction bases numbered 1, after V lost 4 bases and J lost 5 bases. The CDR3 is 13 residues long. Looked up from germline, CDR1 is MDHEN and CDR2 is SYDVKM. The chain's CDR3 is CASSSGQDNEQFF. The CDR3 DNA reads as TGTGCCAGCAGTTCGGGACAGGACAATGAGCAGTTCTTC.

About this clone: Other DNA sequences in the sample encode the same CDR3. The V and J genes are TRBV6-5 and TRBJ2-7, with D perhaps TRBD2 (6 bases). The V end lost 4 bases, the J end lost 1 base, and 8 bases lay between the germline ends. Germline V gives CDR1 MNHEY, CDR2 SVGAGI. CDR3 length: 13 amino acids. The CDR3 reads CASSFRGSYEQYF. DNA of the CDR3: TGTGCCAGCAGTTTCCGGGGGTCCTACGAGCAGTACTTC.

A word on this clone: Other nucleotide sequences from this sample produce the same CDR3. The chain carries TRBV6-5 and TRBJ1-2; D unresolved. The CDR3 extends over 12 amino acids. Looked up from germline, CDR1 is MNHEY and CDR2 is SVGAGI. V was cut by 2 bases and J by 4 bases, with 5 bases left in between. The CDR3 region has the DNA TGTGCCAGCAGTTACGATAGCTATGGCTACACCTTC. Its protein product is CASSYDSYGYTF.

This clone was observed a handful of times. The gene calls are TRBV5-1 and TRBJ2-7; 7 bases are shared with TRBD1. V was pared by 5 bases and J by 7 bases, with 6 bases of the junction left unmatched. CDR1 is SGHRS and CDR2 is YFSETQ in the germline V gene. This CDR3 has 12 residues. This CDR3 is CASSDRVGEQYF. The CDR3, as DNA: TGCGCCAGCAGTGACAGGGTTGGGGAGCAGTACTTC.

This clone has more than one count but fewer than ten. This sequence joins TRBV7-9 and TRBJ1-1; no firm D call. The CDR3 has 12 residues. CDR1 and CDR2 from the germline V gene are SEHNR and FQNEAQ (reference sequence). The V and J ends lost 5 bases and 6 bases respectively, with 10 bases between them. The CDR3 nucleotides read TGTGCCAGCAGCCCCCTCCTCGCTGAAGCTTTCTTT. It is translated as CASSPLLAEAFF.

The chain uses TRBV5-6 and TRBJ1-2; 7 bases are a match to TRBD1. The germline CDR1 and CDR2 sequences are SGHDT and YYEEEE. The CDR3 totals 14 residues. Trimming removed 4 bases from V and 3 bases from J; junction bases left unmatched: 6. CDR3 sequence: CASSEGQMDYGYTF. DNA of the CDR3: TGTGCCAGCAGCGAGGGACAGATGGACTATGGCTACACCTTC. The full variable domain, in which reference TRBV5-6 and TRBJ1-2 provide the parts outside the CDR3, is DAGVTQSPTHLIKTRGQQVTLRCSPKSGHDTVSWYQQALGQGPQFIFQYYEEEERQRGNFPDRFSGHQFPNYSSELNVNALLLGDSALYLCASSEGQMDYGYTFGSGTRLTVV.

The rearrangement links TRBV6-5 to TRBJ2-2, with 10 bases matching TRBD2. The J segment lost 8 bases and the V segment lost 6 bases, leaving 9 bases of the junction unmatched. Germline CDR1 MNHEY, CDR2 SVGAGI. The CDR3 consists of 15 residues. In nucleotides, the CDR3 is TGTGCCAGCAGGAACCTAGCGGGAGTAGGTGGGGAGCTGTTTTTT. Amino acid sequence: CASRNLAGVGGELFF.

The rearrangement uses TRBV7-6 and TRBJ1-1; TRBD1 matches at 10 bases. The germline V gene has CDR1 SGHVS and CDR2 FNYEAQ. Unmatched junction bases numbered 13, after V lost 3 bases and J lost 0 bases. This CDR3 region has 19 residues. This CDR3 reads CASSFTWAGTGALNTEAFF. The CDR3 bases are TGTGCCAGCAGCTTTACCTGGGCCGGGACAGGGGCCCTGAACACTGAAGCTTTCTTT.

This clone appeared a single time. V is TRBV11-1 and J is TRBJ1-1; 7 nucleotides match TRBD1. V was clipped by 2 bases and J by 4 bases; unmatched bases: 4. CDR1 SGHAT and CDR2 FQDESV come from the germline V gene (reference sequence). CDR3 length equals 14 residues. This CDR3 is CASSLMYRGTEAFF. The CDR3 DNA reads as TGTGCCAGCAGCTTAATGTACAGGGGCACTGAAGCTTTCTTT.

The V gene is TRBV28, the J gene TRBJ1-5, with 7 bases that match TRBD1. The CDR3 consists of 15 residues. With V trimmed by 2 bases and J by 8 bases, 9 bases remained unmatched. The germline V gene has CDR1 MDHEN and CDR2 SYDVKM. In DNA form, the CDR3 reads TGTGCCAGCAGTTTAGGGGGACAGACCCGAAAGCCCCAGCATTTT. Translated, it gives CASSLGGQTRKPQHF. The entire variable domain, with the rest obtained from reference TRBV28 and TRBJ1-5, is as follows: DVKVTQSSRYLVKRTGEKVFLECVQDMDHENMFWYRQDPGLGLRLIYFSYDVKMKEKGDIPEGYSVSREKKERFSLILESASTNQTSMYLCASSLGGQTRKPQHFGDGTRLSIL.

This clone was picked up one time. The chain joins TRBV19 to TRBJ2-3; 11 nucleotides match TRBD2. Germline V CDR1 and CDR2: LNHDA, SQIVND (reference sequence). V trimming: 5 bases; J trimming: 5 bases; junction bases outside the gene matches: 6. The CDR3 has 15 residues. This CDR3 is CASSAGLAGGDTQYF. The DNA for the CDR3 is TGTGCCAGTAGTGCAGGACTAGCGGGCGGAGATACGCAGTATTTT.

A remark on this clone: The same CDR3 can be traced to other DNA sequences in this sample. The chain links TRBV28 to TRBJ2-7; D perhaps matches TRBD2 (6 bases). CDR1 is MDHEN and CDR2 is SYDVKM in the germline V gene. The ends were cut back, 6 bases at V and 3 bases at J, with 12 bases in the middle. The CDR3 runs 13 residues. The CDR3 loop reads CASSLGGFYEQYF. The CDR3 DNA sequence: TGTGCCAGCAGCCTGGGGGGATTCTACGAGCAGTACTTC.

This chain connects TRBV7-9 to TRBJ2-7; 8 bases are a match to TRBD1. Germline V gene lookup returns CDR1 SEHNR and CDR2 FQNEAQ (reference sequence). V was pared by 5 bases and J by 2 bases, with 2 bases of the junction left unmatched. CDR3 size: 13 residues. The CDR3 here is CASSRQGPYEQYF. The CDR3 coding sequence is TGTGCCAGCAGCAGACAGGGGCCCTACGAGCAGTACTTC.

The V and J genes are TRBV28 and TRBJ2-2, with unresolved D. Trimming took 6 bases from V and 7 from J, leaving 15 bases between them. This CDR3 has 14 residues. In germline, CDR1 is MDHEN, CDR2 SYDVKM. The CDR3 DNA reads TGTGCCAGCAGCCAGCCTCCTAGGATCGGGGAGCTGTTTTTT. This encodes CASSQPPRIGELFF.

The chain links TRBV4-1 to TRBJ1-5; no definite D call. CDR3 size: 13 residues. The V and J ends lost 3 bases and 2 bases respectively, with 5 bases between them. Germline V CDR1 and CDR2: MGHRA, YSYEKL. CDR3 amino acids: CASSHPGNQPQHF. For the CDR3, the DNA is TGCGCCAGCAGCCACCCTGGCAATCAGCCCCAGCATTTT.

The rearrangement links TRBV10-3 to TRBJ1-1; D not certain. The CDR3 has 13 residues. V was pared by 4 bases and J by 2 bases, with 8 bases between. CDR1 ENHRY and CDR2 SYGVKD come from the germline V gene. CDR3 bases: TGTGCCATCAGTGTCAGAGGAAACACTGAAGCTTTCTTT. Amino acid sequence: CAISVRGNTEAFF.

The chain carries TRBV7-6 and TRBJ2-7; maybe TRBD2 (5 bases). Germline assignment: CDR1 SGHVS and CDR2 FNYEAQ. The ends were cut back, 2 bases at V and 4 bases at J, with 9 bases in the middle. This CDR3 contains 13 residues. For the CDR3, the DNA is TGTGCCAGCAGCTTAACGGGAACTTACGAGCAGTACTTC. Encoded protein: CASSLTGTYEQYF.